The rows below give T cell receptor beta chains drawn from one sample of a study of blood T cell repertoires in COVID-19. Repertoires were generated with immunoSEQ multiplex PCR, while TCRdb's copy carries only in-frame clones and drops some. This table has some 97,000 clones, less than 95% appearing once. The sample comprised peripheral blood. These receptors all stem from a man aged 55 to 70 with acute or convalescent COVID-19. CDR3s include the opening cysteine and the closing phenylalanine or tryptophan. Fields, in order: clone size, J gene, D gene, V gene, CDR3 protein, CDR3 DNA. D genes are given only for firm matches. Size tells how often a clone was seen (once, few, many) or the class of an expanded clone, and some rows leave it out.

. TRBJ2-1 TRBD2 TRBV7-8 CASSKSGGARNEQFF TGTGCCAGCAGTAAGAGCGGGGGGGCGAGAAATGAGCAGTTCTTC
. TRBJ1-1 . TRBV3-1/TRBV3-2 CASSQEGMGRLNTEAFF TGTGCCAGCAGCCAAGAGGGCATGGGCAGGTTGAACACTGAAGCTTTCTTT
. TRBJ2-1 TRBD2 TRBV11-2 CASSRGGGPPYNEQFF TGTGCCAGCAGTAGGGGCGGGGGGCCCCCCTACAATGAGCAGTTCTTC
. TRBJ2-1 . TRBV6-1 CASSEGDSGAYNEQFF TGTGCCAGCAGTGAAGGGGATAGCGGTGCCTACAATGAGCAGTTCTTC
. TRBJ1-2 TRBD1 TRBV5-1 CASSFGTDSYTF TGCGCCAGCAGCTTTGGGACAGACAGCTACACCTTC
. TRBJ1-2 . TRBV6-1 CASSESGRGFYGYTF TGTGCCAGCAGTGAATCGGGCAGGGGCTTCTATGGCTACACCTTC
once TRBJ1-2 . TRBV4-1 CASSPPGNYGYTF TGCGCCAGCAGCCCCCCAGGGAACTATGGCTACACCTTC
once TRBJ2-4 TRBD2 TRBV6-6 CASSWDSSGVRDIQYF TGTGCCAGCAGTTGGGATTCGAGCGGGGTTCGGGACATTCAGTACTTC
. TRBJ1-3 . TRBV5-1 CASSLVGTGSGNTIYF TGCGCCAGCAGCTTGGTCGGGACTGGCTCTGGAAACACCATATATTTT
. TRBJ1-1 . TRBV5-1 CASSFITGTTEAFF TGCGCCAGCAGCTTTATCACAGGGACCACTGAAGCTTTCTTT
. TRBJ1-3 . TRBV5-4 CASSLSGNTIYF TGTGCCAGCAGCTTGAGCGGGAACACCATATATTTT
. TRBJ1-1 . TRBV3-1/TRBV3-2 CASSQEYRVNTEAFF TGTGCCAGCAGCCAAGAATACAGGGTGAACACTGAAGCTTTCTTT
. TRBJ1-5 . TRBV7-9 CASSPGGNGFQPQHF TGTGCCAGCAGCCCCGGGGGTAACGGGTTTCAGCCCCAGCATTTT
. TRBJ1-1 TRBD1 TRBV6-5 CASTRTGGKAFF TGTGCCAGCACCAGGACAGGGGGAAAAGCTTTCTTT
. TRBJ2-5 TRBD1 TRBV14 CASSQAGTGQETQYF TGTGCCAGCAGCCAAGCCGGGACAGGCCAAGAGACCCAGTACTTC
. TRBJ2-3 . TRBV3-1/TRBV3-2 CASSPRVDTDTQYF TGTGCCAGCAGCCCCCGGGTAGACACAGATACGCAGTATTTT
. TRBJ1-1 . TRBV12-3/TRBV12-4 CASSLISRAEAFF TGTGCCAGCAGTCTTATTTCTCGGGCTGAAGCTTTCTTT
. TRBJ2-7 . TRBV7-2 CASSLYYEQYF TGTGCCAGCAGCTTATACTACGAGCAGTACTTC
. TRBJ2-7 . TRBV3-1/TRBV3-2 CASSSNSRGEQYF TGTGCCAGCAGCTCAAATAGCAGGGGCGAGCAGTACTTC
. TRBJ1-1 TRBD1 TRBV6-5 CASSFLTGETEAFF TGTGCCAGCAGTTTTCTTACAGGGGAGACTGAAGCTTTCTTT
. TRBJ2-5 TRBD2 TRBV29-1 CSVAGIAGVETQYF TGCAGCGTTGCCGGAATAGCGGGGGTGGAGACCCAGTACTTC
. TRBJ1-1 . TRBV6-6 CASRGHSTLRDTEAFF TGTGCCAGCAGGGGACACTCGACCCTTAGAGACACTGAAGCTTTCTTT
. TRBJ1-4 . TRBV11-2 CASSPGQWKLFF TGTGCCAGCAGCCCCGGACAGTGGAAACTGTTTTTT
. TRBJ1-4 . TRBV6-1 CASSDRRGLNEKLFF TGTGCCAGCAGTGACCGGCGGGGACTTAATGAAAAACTGTTTTTT
once TRBJ1-5 . TRBV21-1 CASSSHGVTGHLWSQPQHF TGTGCCAGCAGCTCACACGGAGTAACAGGACACCTTTGGAGTCAGCCCCAGCATTTT
. TRBJ1-4 . TRBV19 CASSTRPTPTMGSEKLFF TGTGCCAGTAGTACCCGACCGACACCCACGATGGGGAGTGAAAAACTGTTTTTT
. TRBJ2-2 TRBD2 TRBV3-1/TRBV3-2 CASSPQRGGRTGELFF TGTGCCAGCAGCCCCCAGCGGGGGGGTAGAACCGGGGAGCTGTTTTTT
. TRBJ1-5 TRBD1 TRBV6-5 CASRPGQVLSGPQHF TGTGCCAGCCGCCCGGGACAGGTTCTATCGGGGCCCCAGCATTTT
. TRBJ1-2 . TRBV18 CATIDPGDGYTF TGTGCCACCATAGATCCGGGGGATGGCTACACCTTC
. TRBJ1-2 . TRBV6-1 CASSEVDGSGYTF TGTGCCAGCAGTGAGGTCGACGGGAGCGGCTACACCTTC
once TRBJ2-1 . TRBV5-1 CASSLGTTYNEQFF TGCGCCAGCAGCCTGGGGACAACCTACAATGAGCAGTTCTTC
. TRBJ1-1 . TRBV6-5 CASSSVGGRTEAFF TGTGCCAGCAGTTCGGTAGGAGGCCGCACTGAAGCTTTCTTT
. TRBJ1-2 TRBD1 TRBV5-4 CASSFTGGDGYTF TGTGCCAGCAGCTTCACAGGGGGCGATGGCTACACCTTC
. TRBJ2-7 TRBD2 TRBV6-4 CASSDSVRRGSSYEQYF TGTGCCAGCAGTGACTCAGTGCGGCGGGGGAGCTCCTACGAGCAGTACTTC
. TRBJ2-1 TRBD2 TRBV18 CASSPGLAGGPYNEQFF TGTGCCAGCTCACCGGGACTAGCGGGGGGGCCCTACAATGAGCAGTTCTTC
. TRBJ1-5 . TRBV28 CASSLEQQPQHF TGTGCCAGCAGTTTAGAACAGCAGCCCCAGCATTTT
. TRBJ1-1 . TRBV6-4 CASSDGRGGKNTEAFF TGTGCCAGCAGTGACGGTCGCGGGGGAAAGAACACTGAAGCTTTCTTT
. TRBJ2-7 . TRBV7-2 CASATPAGRSSYEQYF TGTGCCAGCGCTACCCCTGCGGGTCGGAGCTCCTACGAGCAGTACTTC
. TRBJ2-3 TRBD2 TRBV5-1 CASSLSGLAWGDTQYF TGCGCCAGCAGCTTGTCCGGACTAGCGTGGGGAGATACGCAGTATTTT
. TRBJ2-3 TRBD2 TRBV18 CASSSLAGGITDTQYF TGTGCCAGCTCATCCCTAGCGGGGGGGATCACAGATACGCAGTATTTT
. TRBJ2-7 . TRBV5-1 CASSPLPGAYEQYF TGCGCCAGCAGCCCTCTGCCAGGGGCGTACGAGCAGTACTTC
. TRBJ1-1 TRBD1 TRBV2 CASGGQGNTEAFF TGTGCCAGCGGAGGACAGGGGAACACTGAAGCTTTCTTT
. TRBJ2-1 . TRBV15 CATSRESVEEQFF TGTGCCACCAGCAGAGAGAGTGTAGAGGAGCAGTTCTTC
. TRBJ1-1 TRBD1 TRBV16 CASSRLPLEGATEAFF TGTGCCAGCAGTCGTCTTCCCCTTGAGGGGGCCACTGAAGCTTTCTTT
. TRBJ1-6 . TRBV30 CAWSVFQGGAIYNSPLHF TGTGCCTGGAGTGTTTTTCAGGGAGGGGCAATCTATAATTCACCCCTCCACTTT
. TRBJ1-4 . TRBV28 CASREQGTNEKLFF TGTGCCAGCAGAGAACAGGGTACTAATGAAAAACTGTTTTTT
. TRBJ2-1 . TRBV5-4 CASSSVQGRHPSSYNEQFF TGTGCCAGCAGCTCGGTTCAGGGGCGCCATCCGAGCTCCTACAATGAGCAGTTCTTC
. TRBJ1-6 . TRBV5-4 CASSLWGGSYNSPLHF TGTGCCAGCAGCTTGTGGGGAGGCTCCTATAATTCACCCCTCCACTTT
. TRBJ1-4 TRBD1 TRBV18 CASSPKGTEPNEKLFF TGTGCCAGCTCACCAAAAGGGACAGAGCCTAATGAAAAACTGTTTTTT
. TRBJ1-1 TRBD1 TRBV5-1 CASSSMTGANTEAFF TGCGCCAGCAGCTCGATGACAGGGGCTAACACTGAAGCTTTCTTT
once TRBJ2-1 TRBD1 TRBV9 CASSETGGSLTEQFF TGTGCCAGCAGCGAGACAGGGGGCTCTCTAACTGAGCAGTTCTTC
. TRBJ2-2 TRBD2 TRBV5-1 CASSQMTSGSFTGELFF TGCGCCAGCAGCCAAATGACTAGCGGTAGTTTCACCGGGGAGCTGTTTTTT
. TRBJ1-5 TRBD1 TRBV19 CASSMDRTYSNQPQHF TGTGCCAGTAGTATGGACAGGACTTATAGCAATCAGCCCCAGCATTTT